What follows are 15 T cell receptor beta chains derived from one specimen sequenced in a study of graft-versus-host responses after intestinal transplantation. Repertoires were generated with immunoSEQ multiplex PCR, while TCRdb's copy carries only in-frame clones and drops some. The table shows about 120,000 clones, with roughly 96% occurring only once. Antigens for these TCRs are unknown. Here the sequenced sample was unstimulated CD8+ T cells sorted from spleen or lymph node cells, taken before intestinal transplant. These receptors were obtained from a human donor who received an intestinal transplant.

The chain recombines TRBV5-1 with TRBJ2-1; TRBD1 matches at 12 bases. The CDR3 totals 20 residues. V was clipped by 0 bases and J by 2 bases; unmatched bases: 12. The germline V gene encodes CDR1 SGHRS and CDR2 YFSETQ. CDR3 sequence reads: CASSLVGGTGGREPYNEQFF. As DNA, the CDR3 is TGCGCCAGCAGCTTGGTGGGAGGGACAGGGGGCCGGGAGCCCTACAATGAGCAGTTCTTC.

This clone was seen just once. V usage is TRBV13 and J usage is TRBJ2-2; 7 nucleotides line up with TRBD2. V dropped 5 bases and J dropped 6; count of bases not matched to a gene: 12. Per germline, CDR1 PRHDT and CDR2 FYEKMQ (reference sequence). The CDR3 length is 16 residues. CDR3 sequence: CASSPLGLVLPGELFF. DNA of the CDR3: TGTGCCAGCAGCCCCCTCGGACTAGTTCTCCCCGGGGAGCTGTTTTTT.

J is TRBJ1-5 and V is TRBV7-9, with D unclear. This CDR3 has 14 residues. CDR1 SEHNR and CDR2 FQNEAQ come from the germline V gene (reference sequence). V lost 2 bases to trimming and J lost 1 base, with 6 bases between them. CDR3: CASSLPESNQPQHF. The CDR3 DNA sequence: TGTGCCAGCAGCTTACCGGAAAGCAATCAGCCCCAGCATTTT.

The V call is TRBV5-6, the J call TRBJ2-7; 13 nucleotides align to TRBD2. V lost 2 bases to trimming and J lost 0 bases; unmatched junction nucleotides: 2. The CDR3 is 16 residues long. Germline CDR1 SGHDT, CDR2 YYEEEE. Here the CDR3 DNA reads TGTGCCAGCAGCTTTGGGACTAGCGGGATCTCCTACGAGCAGTACTTC. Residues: CASSFGTSGISYEQYF. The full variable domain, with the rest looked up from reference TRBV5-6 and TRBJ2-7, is DAGVTQSPTHLIKTRGQQVTLRCSPKSGHDTVSWYQQALGQGPQFIFQYYEEEERQRGNFPDRFSGHQFPNYSSELNVNALLLGDSALYLCASSFGTSGISYEQYFGPGTRLTVT.

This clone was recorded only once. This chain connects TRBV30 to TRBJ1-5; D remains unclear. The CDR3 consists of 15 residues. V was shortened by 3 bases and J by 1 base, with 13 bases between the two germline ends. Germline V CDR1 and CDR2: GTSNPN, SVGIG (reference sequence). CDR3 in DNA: TGTGCCTGGAGGTGGGAACAACCGAGCAATCAGCCCCAGCATTTT. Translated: CAWRWEQPSNQPQHF.

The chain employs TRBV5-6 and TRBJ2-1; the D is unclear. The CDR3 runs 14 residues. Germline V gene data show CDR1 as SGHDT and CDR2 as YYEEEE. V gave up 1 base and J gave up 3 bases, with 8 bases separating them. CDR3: CASSLREYYNEQFF. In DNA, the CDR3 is TGTGCCAGCAGCTTGCGCGAATACTACAATGAGCAGTTCTTC.

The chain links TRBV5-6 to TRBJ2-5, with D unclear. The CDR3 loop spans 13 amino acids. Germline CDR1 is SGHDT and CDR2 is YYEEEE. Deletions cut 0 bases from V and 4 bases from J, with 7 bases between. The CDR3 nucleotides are TGTGCCAGCAGCTTGGCGGATGGAGAGACCCAGTACTTC. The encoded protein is CASSLADGETQYF.

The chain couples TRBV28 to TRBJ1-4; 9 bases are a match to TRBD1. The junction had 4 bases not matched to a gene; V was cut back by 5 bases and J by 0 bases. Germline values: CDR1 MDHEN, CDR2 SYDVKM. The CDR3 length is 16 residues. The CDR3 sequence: CASSLDRGATNEKLFF. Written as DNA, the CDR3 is TGTGCCAGCAGTCTGGACAGGGGTGCAACTAATGAAAAACTGTTTTTT.

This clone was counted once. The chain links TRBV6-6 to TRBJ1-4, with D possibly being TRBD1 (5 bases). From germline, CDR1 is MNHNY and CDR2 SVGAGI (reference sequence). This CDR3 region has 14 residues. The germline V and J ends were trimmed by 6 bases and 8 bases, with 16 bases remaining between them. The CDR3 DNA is TGTGCCAGCAGCAATATGGGGGGGTACGAAAAACTGTTTTTT. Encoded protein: CASSNMGGYEKLFF.

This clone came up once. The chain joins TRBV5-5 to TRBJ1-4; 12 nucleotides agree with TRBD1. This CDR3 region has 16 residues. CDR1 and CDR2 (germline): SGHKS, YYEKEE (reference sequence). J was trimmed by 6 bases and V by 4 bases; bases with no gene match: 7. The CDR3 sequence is CASSPEGQGAYEKLFF. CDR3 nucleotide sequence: TGTGCCAGCAGCCCCGAGGGACAGGGGGCGTATGAAAAACTGTTTTTT.

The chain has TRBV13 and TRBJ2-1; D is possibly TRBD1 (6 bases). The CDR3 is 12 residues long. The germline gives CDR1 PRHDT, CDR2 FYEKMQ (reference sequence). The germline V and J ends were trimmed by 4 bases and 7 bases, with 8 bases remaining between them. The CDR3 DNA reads TGTGCCAGCAGCTCACAGGGAAATGAGCAGTTCTTC. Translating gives CASSSQGNEQFF.

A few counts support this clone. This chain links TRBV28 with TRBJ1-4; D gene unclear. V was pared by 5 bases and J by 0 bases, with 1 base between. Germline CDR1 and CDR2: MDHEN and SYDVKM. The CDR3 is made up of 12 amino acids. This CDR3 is CASSATNEKLFF. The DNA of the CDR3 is TGTGCCAGCAGTGCAACTAATGAAAAACTGTTTTTT.

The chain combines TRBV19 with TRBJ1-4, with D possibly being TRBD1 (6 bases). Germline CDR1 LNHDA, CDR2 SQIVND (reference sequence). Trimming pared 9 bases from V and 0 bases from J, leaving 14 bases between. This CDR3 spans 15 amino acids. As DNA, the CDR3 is TGTGCCAGCACTGGAGGGGGAGCAACTAATGAAAAACTGTTTTTT. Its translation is CASTGGGATNEKLFF.

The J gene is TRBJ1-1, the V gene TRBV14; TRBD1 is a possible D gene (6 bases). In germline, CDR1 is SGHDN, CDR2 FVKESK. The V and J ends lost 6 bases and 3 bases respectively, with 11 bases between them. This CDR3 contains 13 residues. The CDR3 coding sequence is TGTGCCAGCAGGCTACAGGGATACACTGAAGCTTTCTTT. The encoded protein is CASRLQGYTEAFF.

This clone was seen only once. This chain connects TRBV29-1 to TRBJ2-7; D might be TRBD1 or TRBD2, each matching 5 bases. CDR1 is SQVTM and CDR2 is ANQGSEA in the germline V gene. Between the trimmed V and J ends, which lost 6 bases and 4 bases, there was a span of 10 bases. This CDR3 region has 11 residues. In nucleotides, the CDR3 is TGCAGCGTCGGGACCGAGTACGAGCAGTACTTC. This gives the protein CSVGTEYEQYF.